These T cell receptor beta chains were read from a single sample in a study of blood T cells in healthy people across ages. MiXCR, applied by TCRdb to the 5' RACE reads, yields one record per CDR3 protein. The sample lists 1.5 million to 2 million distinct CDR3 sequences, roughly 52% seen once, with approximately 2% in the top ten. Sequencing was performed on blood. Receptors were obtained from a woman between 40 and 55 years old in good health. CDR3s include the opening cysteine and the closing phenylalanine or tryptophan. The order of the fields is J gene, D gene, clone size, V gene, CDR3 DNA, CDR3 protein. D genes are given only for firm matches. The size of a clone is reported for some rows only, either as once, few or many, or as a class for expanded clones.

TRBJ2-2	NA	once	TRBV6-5	TGTGCCAGCAGGGTCGACGGCCGAAACACCGGGGAGCTGTTTTTT	CASRVDGRNTGELFF
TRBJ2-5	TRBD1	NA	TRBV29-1	TGCAGCGCCGCCGACAGGGGACGGGGACAAGAGACCCAGTACTTC	CSAADRGRGQETQYF
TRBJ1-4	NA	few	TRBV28	TGTGCCAGCAGTTTAACTGAAAAACTGTTTTTT	CASSLTEKLFF
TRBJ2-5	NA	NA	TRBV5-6	TGTGCCAGCAGCTTGATTTGGGGAATGGGGGAGACCCAGTACTTC	CASSLIWGMGETQYF
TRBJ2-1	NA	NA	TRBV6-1	TGTGCCAGCAGTGATAGACGTACCATCTCCTACAATGAGCAGTTCTTC	CASSDRRTISYNEQFF
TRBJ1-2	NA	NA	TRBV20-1	TGCAGCGTTGATTTGCAGGGTGGTGGCTACACCTTC	CSVDLQGGGYTF
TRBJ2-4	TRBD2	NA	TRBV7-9	TGTGCCAGCAGCGTCGGGACGGCGGGGGAGCAGTACTTC	CASSVGTAGEQYF
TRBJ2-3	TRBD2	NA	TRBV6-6	TGTGCCAGCAGTTACGAGCGGGAGATTTCCACAGATACGCAGTATTTT	CASSYEREISTDTQYF
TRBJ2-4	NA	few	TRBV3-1	TGTGCCAGCAGCCAGGTCGAAAACATTCAGTACTTC	CASSQVENIQYF
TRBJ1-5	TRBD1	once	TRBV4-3	TGCGCCAGCAGCCAAGGGAAGGACAGGTACAATCAGCCCCAGCATTTT	CASSQGKDRYNQPQHF
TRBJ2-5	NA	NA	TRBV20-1	TGCAGTGCTATCGTCGGGAGCCAAGAGACCCAGTACTTC	CSAIVGSQETQYF
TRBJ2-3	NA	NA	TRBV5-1	TGCGCCAGCAGCTTTGGGTCAGCGCAGTATTTT	CASSFGSAQYF
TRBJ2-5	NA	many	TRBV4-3	TGCGCCAGCAGCCAAGTGGGGCAGCAAGAGACCCAGTACTTC	CASSQVGQQETQYF
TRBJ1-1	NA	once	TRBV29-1	TGCAGCGTGAGGGGTCGGCAGATGAACACTGAAGCTTTCTTT	CSVRGRQMNTEAFF
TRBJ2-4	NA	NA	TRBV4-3	TGCGCCAGCAGCCAAGCTGGGGCCAGGGGTGTTATGAACATTCAGTACTTC	CASSQAGARGVMNIQYF
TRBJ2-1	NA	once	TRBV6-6	TGTGCCAGCAGTTACGAGGGGTCGGGGACCCAGTTCTTC	CASSYEGSGTQFF
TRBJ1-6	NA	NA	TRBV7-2	TGTGCCAGCAGCTCCTCTGGCTCCTATAATTCACCCCTCCACTTT	CASSSSGSYNSPLHF
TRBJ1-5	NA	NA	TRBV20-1	TGCAGTGCTAGGGGATTCCTGACAGATAGCAATCAGCCCCAGCATTTT	CSARGFLTDSNQPQHF
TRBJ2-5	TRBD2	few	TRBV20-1	TGCAGTGCTAGGTTCCTGCGGGGGACGGCGAAAGAGACCCAGTACTTC	CSARFLRGTAKETQYF
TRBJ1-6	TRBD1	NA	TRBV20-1	TGCGGTGCGAAACCACAGGGGTTGGGGAGCCTCCACTTT	CGAKPQGLGSLHF
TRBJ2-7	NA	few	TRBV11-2	TGTGCCAGCAGCAAACAGCCGGAGATTTCCTACGAGCAGTACTTC	CASSKQPEISYEQYF
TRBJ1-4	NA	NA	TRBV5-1	TGCGCCAGCAGCCCCACGGGAGGAGCAGGAGAAAAACTGTTTTTT	CASSPTGGAGEKLFF
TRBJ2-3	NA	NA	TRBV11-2	TGTGCCAGCAGCCAAGGCGGCCTTCCCTCGGATACGCAGTATTTT	CASSQGGLPSDTQYF
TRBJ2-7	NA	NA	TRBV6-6	TGTGCCAGCAGTTACGGGGTCGAGCAGTACTTC	CASSYGVEQYF
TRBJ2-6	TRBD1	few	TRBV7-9	TGTGCCAGCAGCTTGGGACAGGGATTAAAGTCTGGGGCCAACGTCCTGACTTTC	CASSLGQGLKSGANVLTF
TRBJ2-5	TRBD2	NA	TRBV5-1	TGCGCCAGCAGCCGAACCGGGACTAGTGAAGAGACCCAGTACTTC	CASSRTGTSEETQYF
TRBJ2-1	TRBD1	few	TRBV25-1	TGTGCCAGCAGTGAAATAACAGGGGGCTCCTACAATGAGCAGTTCTTC	CASSEITGGSYNEQFF
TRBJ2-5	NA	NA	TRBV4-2	TGTGCCAGCAGCCCCTCCCTAGGAGAAGAGACCCAGTACTTC	CASSPSLGEETQYF
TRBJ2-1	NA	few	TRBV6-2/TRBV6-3	TGTGCCAGCAGGCCCGGGACACCTTACAATGAGCAGTTCTTC	CASRPGTPYNEQFF